The rows below give T cell receptor beta chains drawn from one sample of a study of T cells in Graves' hyperthyroidism and ophthalmopathy. TCRdb ran MiXCR on the multiplex PCR reads and lists one entry per CDR3 protein. The sample shows 300,000 to 350,000 distinct CDR3 sequences, 21% of them seen only once. The source material was blood. These receptors all come from a woman aged 50 to 60 with Graves' hyperthyroidism. CDR3s leave out the opening cysteine and the closing phenylalanine or tryptophan. Rows may omit the clone size; those that give it use once, few, many or a size class.

size,J,length,V,CDR3
many,TRBJ2-7,11,TRBV10-3,AISGKGAGEQY
many,TRBJ2-6,16,TRBV28,ASSFTTGFSSGANVLT
many,TRBJ1-3,14,TRBV2,ASSESPTGAGNTIY
few,TRBJ1-3,11,TRBV20-1,SAEWQAGNTIY
many,TRBJ2-7,11,TRBV29-1,SILGPGAYEQY
many,TRBJ2-2,13,TRBV7-3,ASSGGQGRTGELF
few,TRBJ1-2,12,TRBV5-1,ASSLTVSNYGYT
many,TRBJ1-2,12,TRBV6-1,ASSNDRVGGGYT
-,TRBJ2-4,14,TRBV28,ASSFTGRGAKNIQY
many,TRBJ2-7,13,TRBV20-1,SARPIAQGFREQY
few,TRBJ2-1,13,TRBV19,ASSIRAHSYNEQF
many,TRBJ2-5,12,TRBV12-3/TRBV12-4,ASRTVGRRETQY
-,TRBJ1-2,12,TRBV12-3/TRBV12-4,ASSLAGISYGYT